This T cell receptor (beta chain) was recorded in a study of T-cell reconstitution after alpha-beta-depleted transplantation in children. This clonotype has only a few counts. Using unique molecular identifiers, the investigators prepared the TCRbeta library. One entry per CDR3 protein, called by TCRdb with MiXCR from the PCR reads. The sample has approximately 510,000 distinct CDR3 sequences, around 18% seen once; the top ten hold around 3.3%. V was cut by 6 bases and J by 4 bases, with 18 bases left in between. This CDR3 is 14 amino acids long. Germline V gene sequence: CDR1 DFQATT, CDR2 SNEGSKA (reference sequence).

This sequence was found in a human donor who donated a stem cell graft to a child with acute lymphoblastic leukemia. The rearrangement joins TRBV20-1 to TRBJ1-2; TRBD1 might be the D (5 bases). Sequencing was performed on PBMCs from the stem cell graft donor, taken from the stem cell graft. CDR3 sequence reads: CSALIFRVPYGYTF. CDR3 DNA sequence: TGCAGTGCCCTCATCTTCAGGGTCCCCTATGGCTACACCTTC.